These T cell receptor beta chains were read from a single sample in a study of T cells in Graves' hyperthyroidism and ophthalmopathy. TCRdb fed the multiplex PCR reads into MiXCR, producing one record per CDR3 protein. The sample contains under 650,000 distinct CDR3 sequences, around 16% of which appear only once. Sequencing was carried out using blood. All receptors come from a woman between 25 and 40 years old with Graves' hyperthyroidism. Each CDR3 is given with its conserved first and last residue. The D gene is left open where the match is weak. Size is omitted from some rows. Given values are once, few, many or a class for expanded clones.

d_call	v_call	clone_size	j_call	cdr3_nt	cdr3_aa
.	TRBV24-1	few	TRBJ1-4	TGTGCCACCAGTGATGGAGGGCTTCTAAATGAAAAACTGTTTTTT	CATSDGGLLNEKLFF
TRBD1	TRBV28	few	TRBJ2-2	TGTGCCAGCAGCCCCGGGACAGGGGGCAACCCCGGGGAGCTGTTTTTT	CASSPGTGGNPGELFF
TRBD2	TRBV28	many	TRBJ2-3	TGTGCCAGCAGTACCGATAGCGGGAGGGCCGGTGATACGCAGTATTTT	CASSTDSGRAGDTQYF
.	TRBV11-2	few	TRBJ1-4	TGTGCCAGCAGTTCCAAGCCGAATGAAAAACTGTTTTTT	CASSSKPNEKLFF
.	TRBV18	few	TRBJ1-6	TGTGCCAGCTCACTATTAGACCAGGATAATTCACCCCTCCACTTT	CASSLLDQDNSPLHF
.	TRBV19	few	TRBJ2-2	TGTGCCAGTAGTATCCAGTCCGTCGGACGCACCGGGGAGCTGTTTTTT	CASSIQSVGRTGELFF
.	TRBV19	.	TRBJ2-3	TGTGCCAGTAGTAAGCGAGTTCGCGCAGATACGCAGTATTTT	CASSKRVRADTQYF
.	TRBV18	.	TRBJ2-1	TGTGCCAGCTCACCCTTTGGGACGGGAAATAACAATGAGCAGTTCTTC	CASSPFGTGNNNEQFF
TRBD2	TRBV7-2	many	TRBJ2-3	TGTGCCAGCAGCTTGACCATAGCGGGAGTAGGCACAGATACGCAGTATTTT	CASSLTIAGVGTDTQYF
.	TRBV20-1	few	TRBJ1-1	TGCAGTGCTAGGTGGGGGTTCCCTGAAGCTTTCTTT	CSARWGFPEAFF
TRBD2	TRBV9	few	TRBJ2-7	TGTGCCAGCAGCGTCGCAGGGACTAGCGGGACTGAGGGCGAGCAGTACTTC	CASSVAGTSGTEGEQYF
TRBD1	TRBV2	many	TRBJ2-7	TGTGCCAGCAGCGGACAGGGACTCTACGAGCAGTACTTC	CASSGQGLYEQYF
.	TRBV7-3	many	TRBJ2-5	TGTGCCAGCAGCTTAACAGGGGGAGGTCAAGAGACCCAGTACTTC	CASSLTGGGQETQYF
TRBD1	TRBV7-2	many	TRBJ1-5	TGTGCCAGCAGCTTCCGGGGAAAGACAGGGGGCAGGAGTCAGCCCCAGCATTTT	CASSFRGKTGGRSQPQHF
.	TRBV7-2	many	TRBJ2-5	TGTGCCAGCAGCTTGTCGGGTCTAGAAGAGACCCAGTACTTC	CASSLSGLEETQYF
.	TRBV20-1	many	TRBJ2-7	TGCAGTGCTAGAGATTTTGCTGTAGGGGAGCAGTACTTC	CSARDFAVGEQYF